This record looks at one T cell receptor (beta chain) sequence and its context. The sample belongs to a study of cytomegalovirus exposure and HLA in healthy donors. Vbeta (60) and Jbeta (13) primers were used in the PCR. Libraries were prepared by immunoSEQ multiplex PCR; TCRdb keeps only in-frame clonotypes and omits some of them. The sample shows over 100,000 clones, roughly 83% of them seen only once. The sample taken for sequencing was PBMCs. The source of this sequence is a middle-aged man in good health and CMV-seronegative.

The CDR3 sequence: CSPDRGKVNTEAFF. The CDR3 nucleotides read TGCAGCCCAGACAGGGGGAAAGTGAACACTGAAGCTTTCTTT. V usage is TRBV29-1 and J usage is TRBJ1-1, with TRBD1 matching over 9 bases. Germline CDR1 SQVTM, CDR2 ANQGSEA. The CDR3 has 14 amino acids. Losses at the gene ends were 8 bases for V and 0 bases for J; bases not matched to a gene: 7.